Following are 16 T cell receptor beta chains from one sample sequenced in a study of T cell repertoires in cytomegalovirus infection (dated 2019 in TCRdb). The sample was run on an Illumina HiSeq 1500. TCRdb reprocessing: public reads trimmed at Q25 with fastp, clones called with MiXCR, in-frame beta chains kept. Rows with a matching CDR3 protein are joined into one entry that keeps the most common DNA and genes. The sample records some 250,000 distinct CDR3 sequences, less than 9.5% of which are singletons. The top ten clones comprise roughly 16% of the sample. The specimen sequenced was PBMCs. The receptors were sampled from a human donor in good health (CMV status not recorded). Some clones in this sample may be carry-over from other donors' samples.

The chain links TRBV6-2 or TRBV6-3 to TRBJ2-3, with D tentatively TRBD2 (5 bases). Germline values: CDR1 MNHEY, CDR2 SVGEGT. The CDR3 is 15 residues long. Between the trimmed V and J ends, which lost 2 bases and 8 bases, there was a span of 17 bases. The CDR3 region has the DNA TGTGCCAGCAGTTACGTAGAGTCCGGGAAAGGTACGCAGTATTTT. Its translation: CASSYVESGKGTQYF.

The chain is built from TRBV23-1 and TRBJ2-1; D uncertain. TRBV23-1 is an open reading frame, and its role is uncertain. Trimming cost V 1 base and J 3 bases, with 7 bases left between them. This CDR3 comprises 14 residues. CDR3 in amino acids: CASSQLLHYNEQFF. In nucleotides, the CDR3 is TGCGCCAGCAGTCAATTATTACACTACAATGAGCAGTTCTTC.

This clonotype was detected many times. The J gene is TRBJ2-3, the V gene TRBV7-2; tentative D call: TRBD2 (6 bases). The V and J ends lost 4 bases and 5 bases respectively, with 16 bases between them. The germline gives CDR1 SGHTA, CDR2 FQGNSA. This CDR3 contains 15 residues. The CDR3 sequence is CASSSPAGRRDTQYF. CDR3 DNA: TGTGCCAGCAGCTCCCCGGCGGGGCGAAGAGATACGCAGTATTTT.

This clonotype was counted a single time. This may stem from a read error, because a much larger clone lies one nucleotide away. J is TRBJ1-3 and V is TRBV12-3 or TRBV12-4; D remains unclear. The length of the CDR3 is 14 residues. In DNA form, the CDR3 reads TGTGCCGGCAGGAACAACGGGTCTGGAAACACCATATATTTT. Protein sequence: CAGRNNGSGNTIYF.

This clonotype was seen just once. The chain is built from TRBV7-4 and TRBJ2-7; tentatively, D is TRBD1 or TRBD2 (5 bases each). The V end was cut by 8 bases, the J end by 2 bases, with 13 bases between. CDR1 and CDR2 from the germline V gene are SGHVT and SQSDAQ. The CDR3 is 13 residues long. CDR3 protein: CASGPRGTYEQYF. CDR3 DNA sequence: TGTGCCAGCGGCCCGAGGGGAACCTACGAGCAGTACTTC. The whole variable domain, remainder taken from reference TRBV7-4 and TRBJ2-7, is GAGVSQSPRYKVAKRGRDVALRCDSISGHVTLYWYRQTLGQGSEVLTYSQSDAQRDKSGRPSGRFSAERPERSVSTLKIQRTEQGDSAVYLCASGPRGTYEQYFGPGTRLTVT.

This clonotype was seen repeatedly, ten times or more. The chain employs TRBV7-2 and TRBJ2-5, with a tentative D call TRBD2 (6 bases). CDR1 is SGHTA, CDR2 FQGNSA, per germline. The CDR3 spans 15 residues. Trimming stripped 0 bases from V and 10 bases from J, with 18 bases between. CDR3 amino acids: CASSLAAGNAGGQYF. Here the CDR3 DNA reads TGTGCCAGCAGCTTAGCGGCGGGGAACGCTGGGGGCCAGTACTTC.

This clonotype was found many times. The CDR3: CASSIVSGPYNEQFF. As DNA, the CDR3 is TGTGCCAGTAGTATAGTATCAGGGCCCTACAATGAGCAGTTCTTC. The rearrangement links TRBV19 to TRBJ2-1; D possibly corresponds to TRBD1 (5 bases). In germline, CDR1 is LNHDA, CDR2 SQIVND (reference sequence). Trimming shortened V by 1 base and J by 2 bases, and 9 bases separated the two germline ends. This CDR3 is built from 15 residues.

In this sample, this clonotype turned up a few times. This sequence joins TRBV5-1 and TRBJ2-6; D remains ambiguous. This CDR3 comprises 15 residues. Trimming shortened V by 3 bases and J by 1 base, and 8 bases separated the two germline ends. Germline V CDR1 and CDR2: SGHRS, YFSETQ. The CDR3 reads CASSSSQSGANVLTF. The CDR3 nucleotides are TGCGCCAGCAGCTCTTCTCAATCTGGGGCCAACGTCCTGACTTTC.

The J gene is TRBJ2-1, the V gene TRBV20-1, with 15 nucleotides matching TRBD2. With 3 bases clipped from V and 8 bases from J, the junction kept 8 bases outside the gene matches. The CDR3 sequence is 16 residues long. Germline CDR1 DFQATT, CDR2 SNEGSKA (reference sequence). The CDR3, as DNA: TGCAGTGCTAGGAGGACTAGCGGGGGGGCTTGGTATGAGCAGTTCTTC. Its protein product is CSARRTSGGAWYEQFF.

This clonotype came up a few times. The V gene is TRBV12-3 or TRBV12-4, the J gene TRBJ1-1; 7 nucleotides agree with TRBD1. Germline trimming cut 6 bases from V and 4 bases from J; bases unmatched to any gene: 14. The CDR3 extends over 16 amino acids. The CDR3 DNA is TGTGCCAGCAGCCAAGCCACACAGGGGAAAGGCACTGAAGCTTTCTTT. It codes for CASSQATQGKGTEAFF.

Turning to this clonotype: Being one base from a much bigger clone, this may be a read error. Here the CDR3 omits its conserved ending phenylalanine or tryptophan, so a read error is the likely source. This rearrangement joins TRBV12-3 or TRBV12-4 to TRBJ1-6; D remains ambiguous. The CDR3 has 13 residues. V was clipped by 5 bases and J by 1 base, with 3 bases between them. The CDR3 loop reads CASSPSYNSPLHL. The CDR3 DNA follows: TGTGCCAGCAGTCCGTCCTATAATTCACCCCTCCACTTA.

This clonotype was counted many times. The rearrangement uses TRBV7-2 and TRBJ2-7; 9 bases align to TRBD2. The length of the CDR3 is 16 residues. CDR1 and CDR2 (germline): SGHTA, FQGNSA. J was trimmed by 8 bases and V by 5 bases; bases with no gene match: 16. The CDR3 nucleotides are TGTGCCAGCAGCCCCCTCGCCCTAGCGGGACTCGGGAAGCAGTACTTC. Translated: CASSPLALAGLGKQYF.

This clonotype was counted between two and nine times. The chain uses TRBV5-1 and TRBJ2-1; D is uncertain. The length of the CDR3 is 12 residues. V dropped 2 bases and J dropped 6 bases, with 6 bases sitting between them. Germline-derived CDR1 and CDR2 are SGHRS and YFSETQ. As DNA, the CDR3 is TGCGCCAGCAGCTTACTCCGCAATGAGCAGTTCTTC. It yields the protein CASSLLRNEQFF.

This clonotype showed up many times. This chain connects TRBV11-2 to TRBJ1-2, with a tentative D call TRBD1 (5 bases). Trimming removed 5 bases at V and 4 bases at J, with 11 bases between. Germline CDR1 reads SGHAT; CDR2 reads FQNNGV. The CDR3 runs 13 residues. The CDR3 sequence: CASSNQGSYGYTF. CDR3 DNA sequence: TGTGCCAGCAGCAACCAGGGCTCCTATGGCTACACCTTC.

This clonotype was found many times. The chain joins TRBV7-2 to TRBJ1-1, with D maybe TRBD1 (5 bases). CDR1 is SGHTA, CDR2 FQGNSA, per germline. This CDR3 contains 14 residues. Trimming left V 2 bases short and J 2 bases short, with 9 bases between. The CDR3 reads CASSLWDPNTEAFF. Written as DNA, the CDR3 is TGTGCCAGCAGCTTATGGGACCCAAACACTGAAGCTTTCTTT.

This clonotype was seen at least ten times. This rearrangement joins TRBV7-6 to TRBJ1-6, with 8 bases matching TRBD1. The V gene end was trimmed by 0 bases and the J gene end by 7 bases; junction bases not matched to a gene: 2. The CDR3 has 15 residues. Germline assignment: CDR1 SGHVS and CDR2 FNYEAQ. The CDR3 is CASSLARTGNSPLHF. Written as DNA, the CDR3 is TGTGCCAGCAGCTTAGCCCGGACAGGGAATTCACCCCTCCACTTT.